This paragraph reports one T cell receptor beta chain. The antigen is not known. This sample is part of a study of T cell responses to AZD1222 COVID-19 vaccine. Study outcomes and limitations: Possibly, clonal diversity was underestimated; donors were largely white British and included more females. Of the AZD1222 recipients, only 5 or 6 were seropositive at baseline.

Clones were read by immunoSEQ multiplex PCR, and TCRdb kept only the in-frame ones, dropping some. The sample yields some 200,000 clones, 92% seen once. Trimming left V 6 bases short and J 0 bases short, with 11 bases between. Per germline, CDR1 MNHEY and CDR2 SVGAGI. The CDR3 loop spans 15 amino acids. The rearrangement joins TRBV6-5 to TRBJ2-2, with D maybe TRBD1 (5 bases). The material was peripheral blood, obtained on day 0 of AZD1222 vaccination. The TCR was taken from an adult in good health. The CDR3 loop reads CASSQGYANTGELFF. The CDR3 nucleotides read TGTGCCAGCAGCCAGGGCTACGCGAACACCGGGGAGCTGTTTTTT.